The 6 T cell receptor beta chains reported below all come from one sample, sequenced in a study of technical replicates of blood from a few donors. Assay: immunoSEQ multiplex PCR; the TCRdb copy retains only in-frame clones and omits some. This table holds approximately 97,000 clones, about 96% found once. The sample comprised T cells isolated from PBMCs. These receptors were taken from a human donor in good health.

The chain carries TRBV28 and TRBJ1-4, with TRBD1 identical over 7 bases. V trimming: 8 bases; J trimming: 5 bases; junction bases outside the gene matches: 5. Germline V lookup: CDR1 MDHEN, CDR2 SYDVKM. The length of the CDR3 is 13 residues. The CDR3 DNA reads as TGTGCCAGCCAAGGGACAGTCAATGAAAAACTGTTTTTT. It encodes CASQGTVNEKLFF.

The J gene is TRBJ2-1, the V gene TRBV9; D is unresolved. The germline V and J ends were trimmed by 1 base and 9 bases, with 8 bases remaining between them. The germline V gene encodes CDR1 SGDLS and CDR2 YYNGEE. CDR3 length equals 12 residues. CDR3 residues: CASSVNNFEQFF. The CDR3 nucleotides are TGTGCCAGCAGCGTAAATAATTTTGAGCAGTTCTTC.

The chain combines TRBV5-1 with TRBJ2-3; D is uncertain. The germline V gene has CDR1 SGHRS and CDR2 YFSETQ. The CDR3 contains 11 residues. Deletions cut 4 bases from V and 6 bases from J, with 6 bases between. CDR3 DNA: TGCGCCAGCAGCCGGCGGGATACGCAGTATTTT. Amino acid sequence: CASSRRDTQYF. Looking up the rest from reference TRBV5-1 and TRBJ2-3 gives the full variable domain: KAGVTQTPRYLIKTRGQQVTLSCSPISGHRSVSWYQQTPGQGLQFLFEYFSETQRNKGNFPGRFSGRQFSNSRSEMNVSTLELGDSALYLCASSRRDTQYFGPGTRLTVL.

The chain employs TRBV4-2 and TRBJ2-3, with D perhaps TRBD2 (5 bases). The germline gives CDR1 LGHNA, CDR2 YNFKEQ. Deletions cut 3 bases from V and 1 base from J, with 14 bases between. CDR3 length: 16 residues. This chain's CDR3 is CASSQGRTARTDTQYF. The CDR3 DNA reads TGTGCCAGCAGCCAGGGAAGGACTGCACGCACAGATACGCAGTATTTT.

V usage is TRBV6-1 and J usage is TRBJ1-1; D may be TRBD1 (5 bases). The CDR3 contains 17 residues. Germline values: CDR1 MNHNS, CDR2 SASEGT. With 2 bases removed from V and 0 bases from J, the gap between germline ends came to 16 bases. The CDR3 loop reads CASSERVVQGLNTEAFF. The DNA of the CDR3 is TGTGCCAGCAGTGAAAGGGTAGTTCAGGGCCTGAACACTGAAGCTTTCTTT.

This clone was seen only a few times. J is TRBJ2-7 and V is TRBV5-1; 7 bases align to TRBD1. V lost 0 bases and J lost 3; bases outside the gene matches: 3. The length of the CDR3 is 14 residues. In germline, CDR1 is SGHRS, CDR2 YFSETQ. The CDR3 is CASSLGQGVYEQYF. The CDR3 bases are TGCGCCAGCAGCTTGGGACAGGGTGTCTACGAGCAGTACTTC.